Listed below are T cell receptor beta chains from one sample, sequenced in a study of blood T cell repertoires in COVID-19. Using immunoSEQ multiplex PCR, the repertoire was profiled, and TCRdb retains in-frame clones only, with some absent. In the table there are over 130,000 clones, around nine tenths of which are singletons. Sequencing was performed on peripheral blood. The receptors derive from a human donor in a cohort sampled during active COVID-19. Both conserved end residues are part of each CDR3. The order of the fields is J gene, clone size, V gene, D gene, CDR3 DNA, CDR3 protein. A D gene is named only where the DNA matches it firmly. Clone sizes are given selectively: once, few, many, or a class where the clone is expanded.

TRBJ2-2 | once | TRBV5-1 | NA | TGCGCCAGCAGCTCCTCAGGGACCGGGGAGCTGTTTTTT | CASSSSGTGELFF
TRBJ2-2 | NA | TRBV3-1/TRBV3-2 | TRBD2 | TGTGCCAGCAGCCCCCTAGCGGGGGGGGGCACCGGGGAGCTGTTTTTT | CASSPLAGGGTGELFF
TRBJ2-3 | once | TRBV27 | NA | TGTGCCAGCGGCCGAGGGATTGCAGATACGCAGTATTTT | CASGRGIADTQYF
TRBJ1-2 | NA | TRBV29-1 | NA | TGCAGCGTTGCAGGGGACTATGGCTACACCTTC | CSVAGDYGYTF
TRBJ2-7 | NA | TRBV10-3 | NA | TGTGCCATCAGTGACAGGATCACCTACGAGCAGTACTTC | CAISDRITYEQYF
TRBJ2-3 | NA | TRBV28 | TRBD2 | TGTGCCAGCAGTTTACCAGGACTAGCGCGAGATACGCAGTATTTT | CASSLPGLARDTQYF
TRBJ2-4 | NA | TRBV28 | TRBD1 | TGTGCCGTTACAGGGGGCGAAAACATTCAGTACTTC | CAVTGGENIQYF
TRBJ2-7 | NA | TRBV28 | TRBD2 | TGTGCCAGCCGAGACTTAGCGGGAGAGGGCGAGCAGTACTTC | CASRDLAGEGEQYF
TRBJ2-1 | NA | TRBV4-1 | TRBD2 | TGCGCCAGCAGCCAGACGACTAGCGGGTTCTGGAATGAGCAGTTCTTC | CASSQTTSGFWNEQFF
TRBJ2-7 | once | TRBV28 | TRBD1 | TGTGCCAGCAGTACCGGGACAGGGAAGTACGAGCAGTACTTC | CASSTGTGKYEQYF
TRBJ2-7 | NA | TRBV11-2 | NA | TGTGCCAGCAGCTTAGGGGAACTAGCCAGCTCCTACGAGCAGTACTTC | CASSLGELASSYEQYF
TRBJ2-5 | NA | TRBV5-1 | TRBD1 | TGCGCCAGCAGCTTGGGTACTTCGGGACAGGGTAGAGGGAGAGAGACCCAGTACTTC | CASSLGTSGQGRGRETQYF
TRBJ2-7 | NA | TRBV27 | NA | TGTGCCAGCAGGACCGGACAAGTACTGAACGAGCAGTACTTC | CASRTGQVLNEQYF
TRBJ2-5 | NA | TRBV6-5 | TRBD2 | TGTGCCAGCAGTTACCACCCGTACGACGGGGGGGAGACCCAGTACTTC | CASSYHPYDGGETQYF